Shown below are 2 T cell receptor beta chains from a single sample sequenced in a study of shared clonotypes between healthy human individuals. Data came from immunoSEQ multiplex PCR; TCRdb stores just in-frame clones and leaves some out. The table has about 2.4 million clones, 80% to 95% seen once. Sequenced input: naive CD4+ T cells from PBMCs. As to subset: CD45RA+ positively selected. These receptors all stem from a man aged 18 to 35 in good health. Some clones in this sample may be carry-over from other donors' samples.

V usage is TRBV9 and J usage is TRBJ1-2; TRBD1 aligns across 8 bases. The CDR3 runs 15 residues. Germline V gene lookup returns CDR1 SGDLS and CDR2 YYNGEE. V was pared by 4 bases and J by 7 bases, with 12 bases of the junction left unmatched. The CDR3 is CASSSRQGLSFGYTF. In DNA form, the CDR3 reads TGTGCCAGCAGCTCGCGACAGGGGCTATCTTTTGGCTACACCTTC.

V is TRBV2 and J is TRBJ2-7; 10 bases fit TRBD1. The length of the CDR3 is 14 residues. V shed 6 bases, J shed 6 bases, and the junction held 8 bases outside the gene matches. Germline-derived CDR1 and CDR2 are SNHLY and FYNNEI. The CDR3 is CASSRDRGNSEQYF. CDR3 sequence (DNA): TGTGCCAGCAGCCGGGACAGGGGAAACTCCGAGCAGTACTTC.